This T cell receptor (beta chain) was retrieved from a study of control samples from healthy donors and cancer patients. Deletions cut 5 bases from V and 8 bases from J, with 12 bases between. The germline V gene has CDR1 SGHAT and CDR2 FQNNGV. The CDR3 consists of 12 residues. TCRdb keeps only in-frame clones here, not all; method: immunoSEQ multiplex PCR. The repertoire includes 100,000 to 150,000 clones, 85% to 95% of them detected once, and 0.58% sits in the top ten. The source material was PBMCs. The source is a man aged 80 or over with head and neck cancer. The V gene is TRBV11-2, the J gene TRBJ1-2, with a tentative D call TRBD1 (5 bases). CDR3 residues: CASSLSGPGYTF. The DNA for the CDR3 is TGTGCCAGCAGCCTGTCGGGGCCGGGCTACACCTTC. The entire variable domain, with the rest obtained from reference TRBV11-2 and TRBJ1-2, is as follows: EAGVAQSPRYKIIEKRQSVAFWCNPISGHATLYWYQQILGQGPKLLIQFQNNGVVDDSQLPKDRFSAERLKGVDSTLKIQPAKLEDSAVYLCASSLSGPGYTFGSGTRLTVV.